Sequencing of this T cell receptor (beta chain) was carried out in a study of shared clonotypes between healthy human individuals. Only in-frame clones appear in the TCRdb table, and some are missing; sequencing was by immunoSEQ multiplex PCR. The sample includes about 300,000 clones, approximately 79% of them seen just once. There are 13 residues in the CDR3. Trimming stripped 10 bases from V and 0 bases from J, with 9 bases between. Per the germline V gene, CDR1 is MNHNY and CDR2 is SVGAGI (reference sequence). This chain joins TRBV6-6 and TRBJ1-4; no reliable D call. Sequenced input: memory CD4+ T cells sorted from blood. Regarding subset: CD45RA-negative fraction. The source of this sequence is a man aged 25 to 40 in good health. This CDR3 reads CATSPTTNEKLFF. The CDR3 DNA follows: TGTGCCACCTCCCCTACAACTAATGAAAAACTGTTTTTT.